The 23 T cell receptor beta chains reported below all come from one sample, sequenced in a study of blood T cell repertoires in COVID-19. Repertoires were generated with immunoSEQ multiplex PCR, while TCRdb's copy carries only in-frame clones and drops some. Here the sample spans 60,000 to 75,000 clones, about 90% being singletons. The source material was peripheral blood. These receptors all come from a man aged 50 to 60 with active COVID-19.

The J gene is TRBJ2-2, the V gene TRBV27, with D hard to call. This CDR3 is 12 amino acids long. CDR1 is MNHEY and CDR2 is SMNVEV in the germline V gene (reference sequence). The V and J ends lost 5 bases and 7 bases respectively, with 8 bases between them. The CDR3 here is CASSSVHGELFF. Here the CDR3 DNA reads TGTGCCAGCAGTAGCGTTCACGGGGAGCTGTTTTTT.

The rearrangement links TRBV4-2 to TRBJ1-3; TRBD1 aligns across 7 bases. Germline V gives CDR1 LGHNA, CDR2 YNFKEQ. The CDR3 runs 19 residues. Trimming cost V 1 base and J 0 bases; bases outside gene matches: 12. The CDR3 protein is CASSQAGGKGQSSGNTIYF. CDR3 DNA sequence: TGTGCCAGCAGCCAAGCAGGTGGTAAGGGACAGAGCTCTGGAAACACCATATATTTT.

The genes are TRBV7-2 and TRBJ2-1; 7 bases map to TRBD2. V was pared by 5 bases and J by 7 bases, with 11 bases of the junction left unmatched. The CDR3 covers 15 residues. Germline CDR1 reads SGHTA; CDR2 reads FQGNSA. CDR3 sequence reads: CASSPRGDYFNEQFF. In nucleotides, the CDR3 is TGTGCCAGCAGCCCAAGAGGGGACTATTTTAATGAGCAGTTCTTC.

The J gene is TRBJ2-3, the V gene TRBV3-1 (or the pseudogene TRBV3-2), with 11 bases matching TRBD2. Germline V CDR1 and CDR2: LGHDT, YNNKEL (reference sequence). The CDR3 loop spans 14 amino acids. The V segment lost 6 bases and the J segment 4 bases; nucleotides outside the gene matches: 3. CDR3 in amino acids: CASRLAGVSDTQYF. DNA of the CDR3: TGTGCCAGCAGACTAGCGGGAGTGTCAGATACGCAGTATTTT.

The CDR3: CASSLERDYGYTF. CDR3 bases: TGCGCCAGCAGCTTGGAAAGAGACTATGGCTACACCTTC. The chain combines TRBV5-1 with TRBJ1-2, with D unclear. This CDR3 contains 13 residues. Trimming removed 0 bases from V and 3 bases from J, with 6 bases in between. Germline V gene sequence: CDR1 SGHRS, CDR2 YFSETQ. Full variable domain (outside the CDR3, taken from reference TRBV5-1 and TRBJ1-2): KAGVTQTPRYLIKTRGQQVTLSCSPISGHRSVSWYQQTPGQGLQFLFEYFSETQRNKGNFPGRFSGRQFSNSRSEMNVSTLELGDSALYLCASSLERDYGYTFGSGTRLTVV.

This clone occurred once. The CDR3 here is CASSLVSSEDEQFF. CDR3 nucleotide sequence: TGTGCCAGCAGCTTGGTATCCAGTGAAGATGAGCAGTTCTTC. The chain links TRBV5-4 to TRBJ2-1; no clear D. The germline V gene encodes CDR1 SGHNT and CDR2 YYREEE (reference sequence). The CDR3 spans 14 residues. Trimming took off 0 bases at V and 8 bases at J, with 12 bases between the two ends.

The chain is built from TRBV24-1 and TRBJ2-2; 7 bases are shared with TRBD1. Germline trimming cut 4 bases from V and 5 bases from J; bases unmatched to any gene: 6. CDR3 length: 15 amino acids. Germline CDR1 KGHDR, CDR2 SFDVKD. The CDR3 nucleotides read TGTGCCACCAGTGACAACGTACAGGGGACCGGGGAGCTGTTTTTT. This encodes CATSDNVQGTGELFF.

The V call is TRBV28, the J call TRBJ1-5, with D perhaps TRBD1 (5 bases). Germline V CDR1 and CDR2: MDHEN, SYDVKM. Between the trimmed V and J ends, which lost 7 bases and 0 bases, there was a span of 13 bases. The CDR3 spans 15 residues. The CDR3 DNA follows: TGTGCCAGCAACAGGACACCTAATAGCAATCAGCCCCAGCATTTT. The encoded protein is CASNRTPNSNQPQHF. The variable domain in full, with the rest retrieved from reference TRBV28 and TRBJ1-5, is DVKVTQSSRYLVKRTGEKVFLECVQDMDHENMFWYRQDPGLGLRLIYFSYDVKMKEKGDIPEGYSVSREKKERFSLILESASTNQTSMYLCASNRTPNSNQPQHFGDGTRLSIL.

This clone was seen a single time. The chain uses TRBV9 and TRBJ2-5, with 7 positions matching TRBD2. Germline lookup yields CDR1 SGDLS and CDR2 YYNGEE. There are 16 residues in the CDR3. Losses at the gene ends were 2 bases for V and 5 bases for J; bases not matched to a gene: 12. DNA for the CDR3: TGTGCCAGCAGCGTGCAAGCGGGAACAGCGGGGGAGACCCAGTACTTC. Its protein is CASSVQAGTAGETQYF. Variable domain in full (rest from reference TRBV9 and TRBJ2-5): DSGVTQTPKHLITATGQRVTLRCSPRSGDLSVYWYQQSLDQGLQFLIQYYNGEERAKGNILERFSAQQFPDLHSELNLSSLELGDSALYFCASSVQAGTAGETQYFGPGTRLLVL.

V and J are TRBV5-5 and TRBJ2-7; 8 nucleotides match TRBD1. V shed 0 bases, J shed 3 bases, and the junction held 8 bases outside the gene matches. The CDR3 contains 16 residues. The V gene's germline CDR1 is SGHKS and CDR2 YYEKEE (reference sequence). The CDR3 loop is CASSLGPGGMFYEQYF. CDR3 nucleotides: TGTGCCAGCAGCTTGGGTCCAGGGGGCATGTTCTACGAGCAGTACTTC.

This chain joins TRBV7-2 and TRBJ2-5; D might be TRBD1 (5 bases). The germline CDR1 and CDR2 sequences are SGHTA and FQGNSA. There are 13 residues in the CDR3. V was clipped by 4 bases and J by 7 bases, with 13 bases between them. As DNA, the CDR3 is TGTGCCAGCAGCTCCTCCGGGCAGGGGACCCAGTACTTC. It encodes CASSSSGQGTQYF.

This chain's CDR3 is CASSPPAGRGNSGANVLTF. For the CDR3, the DNA is TGTGCCAGCAGCCCCCCGGCCGGACGGGGGAACTCTGGGGCCAACGTCCTGACTTTC. The chain combines TRBV6-2 or TRBV6-3 with TRBJ2-6, with a possible D match to TRBD2 (6 bases). The CDR3 has 19 residues. Germline CDR1 is MNHEY and CDR2 is SVGEGT. The germline V and J ends were trimmed by 6 bases and 0 bases, with 21 bases remaining between them.

CDR3 region: CASSQTGGRGGETQYF. CDR3 bases: TGTGCCAGCAGTCAAACAGGAGGACGGGGGGGAGAGACCCAGTACTTC. This rearrangement joins TRBV6-2 or TRBV6-3 to TRBJ2-5, with TRBD2 identical over 8 bases. Germline trimming cut 5 bases from V and 4 bases from J; bases unmatched to any gene: 12. The CDR3 length is 16 residues. Per the germline V gene, CDR1 is MNHEY and CDR2 is SVGEGT.

This sequence joins TRBV9 and TRBJ2-3; TRBD1 aligns across 10 bases. The CDR3 covers 14 residues. The germline CDR1 and CDR2 sequences are SGDLS and YYNGEE. With 2 bases clipped from V and 4 bases from J, the junction kept 1 base outside the gene matches. The DNA of the CDR3 is TGTGCCAGCAGCGTCGGGACAGGGGCAGATACGCAGTATTTT. Translated: CASSVGTGADTQYF.

The J gene is TRBJ2-7, the V gene TRBV15; 9 bases fit TRBD1. The CDR3 has 14 residues. Germline lookup yields CDR1 LNHNV and CDR2 YYDKDF (reference sequence). V lost 3 bases to trimming and J lost 7 bases; unmatched junction nucleotides: 7. CDR3: CATSSRRTGVEQYF. The CDR3 DNA is TGTGCCACCAGCAGCAGAAGGACAGGGGTGGAGCAGTACTTC.

This clone was seen once. V is TRBV5-6 and J is TRBJ2-7, with D perhaps TRBD2 (5 bases). Germline CDR1 and CDR2: SGHDT and YYEEEE. The CDR3 totals 14 residues. Trimming pared 2 bases from V and 4 bases from J, leaving 13 bases between. The CDR3 loop is CASSFRTALYEQYF. The CDR3 coding sequence is TGTGCCAGCAGCTTTCGGACTGCTCTATACGAGCAGTACTTC. Variable domain in full (rest from reference TRBV5-6 and TRBJ2-7): DAGVTQSPTHLIKTRGQQVTLRCSPKSGHDTVSWYQQALGQGPQFIFQYYEEEERQRGNFPDRFSGHQFPNYSSELNVNALLLGDSALYLCASSFRTALYEQYFGPGTRLTVT.

The CDR3 loop reads CASSPDFAEQYF. CDR3 DNA sequence: TGTGCCAGCAGCCCCGACTTCGCCGAGCAGTACTTC. This sequence joins TRBV5-8 and TRBJ2-7; D ambiguous. CDR1 and CDR2 (germline): SGHTS, YDEGEE. The CDR3 runs to 12 residues. V shed 4 bases and J shed 6 bases, with 11 bases lying between them.

V gene TRBV7-2 combines with J gene TRBJ1-1; TRBD1 agrees at 7 bases. J gave up 10 bases and V 5 bases, and 7 bases lay outside the gene matches. In germline, CDR1 is SGHTA, CDR2 FQGNSA. This CDR3 contains 12 residues. Here the CDR3 DNA reads TGTGCCAGCAGCCTACGACAGGGTGGAGCTTTCTTT. It is translated as CASSLRQGGAFF.

J is TRBJ2-6 and V is TRBV18; D is perhaps TRBD1 (6 bases). The V end was cut by 8 bases, the J end by 0 bases, with 8 bases between. Germline V gene lookup returns CDR1 KGHSH and CDR2 LQKENI. The CDR3 contains 14 residues. CDR3 protein: CASRDNSGANVLTF. The CDR3, as DNA: TGTGCCAGCCGGGACAACTCTGGGGCCAACGTCCTGACTTTC. The whole variable domain, filled in from reference TRBV18 and TRBJ2-6, reads NAGVMQNPRHLVRRRGQEARLRCSPMKGHSHVYWYRQLPEEGLKFMVYLQKENIIDESGMPKERFSAEFPKEGPSILRIQQVVRGDSAAYFCASRDNSGANVLTFGAGSRLTVL.

The chain is built from TRBV13 and TRBJ1-2, with a possible D match to TRBD1 (5 bases). V gave up 5 bases and J gave up 0 bases, with 22 bases separating them. Germline loops: CDR1 PRHDT, CDR2 FYEKMQ (reference sequence). This CDR3 region has 18 residues. In DNA, the CDR3 is TGTGCCAGCAGCCAGAGGTCGGACAACGAACTTCCTAACTATGGCTACACCTTC. Its protein product is CASSQRSDNELPNYGYTF.

The chain is built from TRBV18 and TRBJ1-1; D is uncertain. Trimming removed 3 bases from V and 1 base from J, with 12 bases in between. Germline V gene lookup returns CDR1 KGHSH and CDR2 LQKENI. This CDR3 spans 15 amino acids. CDR3 region: CASSPPSVQNTEAFF. CDR3 nucleotide sequence: TGTGCCAGCTCACCCCCCTCAGTCCAGAACACTGAAGCTTTCTTT.

The chain has TRBV7-3 and TRBJ2-1, with D perhaps matching TRBD1 (5 bases). Trimming removed 5 bases at V and 10 bases at J, with 24 bases between. The germline V gene encodes CDR1 SGHTA and CDR2 FQGTGA. This CDR3 is built from 16 residues. The CDR3 spells CASSPQGFSQSGEQFF. The CDR3 DNA follows: TGTGCCAGCAGCCCCCAAGGTTTCAGTCAGTCAGGGGAGCAGTTCTTC. Supplemented by reference TRBV7-3 and TRBJ2-1, the full variable domain reads GAGVSQTPSNKVTEKGKYVELRCDPISGHTALYWYRQSLGQGPEFLIYFQGTGAADDSGLPNDRFFAVRPEGSVSTLKIQRTERGDSAVYLCASSPQGFSQSGEQFFGPGTRLTVL.

The chain combines TRBV7-9 with TRBJ2-1, with TRBD2 identical over 7 bases. CDR1 is SEHNR and CDR2 is FQNEAQ in the germline V gene (reference sequence). The CDR3 is made up of 15 amino acids. The J segment lost 10 bases and the V segment lost 1 base, leaving 10 bases of the junction unmatched. CDR3 protein: CASSLEVGGSREQFF. For the CDR3, the DNA is TGTGCCAGCAGCTTAGAGGTGGGGGGGTCCCGAGAGCAGTTCTTC.